Presented here are 12 T cell receptor beta chains from one specimen sequenced in a study of T cells after yellow fever vaccination. Each CDR3 protein is one row after TCRdb ran MiXCR on the 5' RACE reads. The sample has roughly 50,000 distinct CDR3 sequences, roughly 7% seen once. Here the sequenced sample was CD8+ T cells sorted from PBMCs, taken around 15 days after the first yellow fever vaccination. These receptors originate from a man between 18 and 35 years old who received the YFV17D yellow fever vaccine.

This clonotype has at least ten counts. The chain carries TRBV20-1 and TRBJ2-1, with D uncertain. Trimming left V 0 bases short and J 3 bases short, with 12 bases between. The CDR3 runs to 15 residues. The germline gives CDR1 DFQATT, CDR2 SNEGSKA (reference sequence). The CDR3 DNA is TGCAGTGCTAGAGACCGAGGCGGAAACTACAATGAGCAGTTCTTC. Its protein is CSARDRGGNYNEQFF.

This clonotype has a count of ten or more. This chain uses TRBV7-2 with TRBJ2-5, with 7 bases that match TRBD2. Germline-derived CDR1 and CDR2 are SGHTA and FQGNSA. CDR3 length: 16 residues. The V and J ends lost 1 base and 5 bases, in that order; junction bases with no gene match: 10. The DNA for the CDR3 is TGTGCCAGCAGCTTAGGCTCTAGCGGCGTATGGGAGACCCAGTACTTC. It yields the protein CASSLGSSGVWETQYF.

At least ten counts were recorded for this clonotype. The chain couples TRBV6-2 or TRBV6-3 to TRBJ2-5; D might be TRBD1 (5 bases). The CDR3 is 15 amino acids. CDR1 is MNHEY and CDR2 is SVGEGT in the germline V gene. Trimming took off 4 bases at V and 1 base at J, with 13 bases between the two ends. The CDR3 reads CASSLPGRGQETQYF. DNA for the CDR3: TGTGCCAGCAGTTTGCCAGGGCGAGGCCAAGAGACCCAGTACTTC.

This clonotype showed up many times. This sequence joins TRBV6-5 and TRBJ2-7; 15 nucleotides align to TRBD2. The CDR3 contains 15 residues. J was trimmed by 5 bases and V by 5 bases; bases with no gene match: 4. Germline lookup yields CDR1 MNHEY and CDR2 SVGAGI. CDR3 in DNA: TGTGCCAGCAGTCCCGGACTAGCGGGGGGGAACGAGCAGTACTTC. This codes for CASSPGLAGGNEQYF.

This rearrangement joins TRBV7-8 to TRBJ1-4, with TRBD1 as a possible D gene (5 bases). CDR3 length: 14 residues. Germline loops: CDR1 SGHVS, CDR2 FQNEAQ. Trimming took off 5 bases at V and 4 bases at J, with 11 bases between the two ends. The DNA of the CDR3 is TGTGCCAGCAGCGACCGGGACGGTAATGAAAAACTGTTTTTT. It is translated as CASSDRDGNEKLFF.

This clonotype came up many times. The chain couples TRBV28 to TRBJ2-5; TRBD1 or TRBD2 may be the D gene (7 bases each). The V and J ends lost 6 bases and 5 bases respectively, with 13 bases between them. Germline CDR1 reads MDHEN; CDR2 reads SYDVKM. The CDR3 has 13 amino acids. Here the CDR3 reads CASRQGGRETQYF. As DNA, the CDR3 is TGTGCCAGCAGGCAGGGGGGGCGGGAGACCCAGTACTTC.

This clonotype showed up many times. This chain joins TRBV27 and TRBJ2-3, with a possible D match to TRBD2 (6 bases). Germline-derived CDR1 and CDR2 are MNHEY and SMNVEV (reference sequence). Trimming took 3 bases from V and 4 from J, leaving 14 bases between them. The CDR3 loop spans 15 amino acids. For the CDR3, the DNA is TGTGCCAGCAGTTTCGAGGGACTCCGCCCAGATACGCAGTATTTT. It yields the protein CASSFEGLRPDTQYF.

This clonotype showed up just a few times. The gene calls are TRBV11-2 and TRBJ2-3, with D maybe TRBD1 (6 bases). Trimming left V 5 bases short and J 0 bases short, with 24 bases between. The CDR3 has 19 residues. Germline V gives CDR1 SGHAT, CDR2 FQNNGV. The CDR3 nucleotides are TGTGCCAGCAGCAAGCTAAGTGGGACACCCCCATTTAGCACAGATACGCAGTATTTT. Protein product: CASSKLSGTPPFSTDTQYF.

CDR3 sequence (DNA): TGTGCCAGCTCCCCCCCGCCTGGCGGGGGGGTGGCAGATACGCAGTATTTT. Its protein is CASSPPPGGGVADTQYF. V is TRBV3-1 and J is TRBJ2-3; TRBD2 agrees at 9 bases. Germline assignment: CDR1 LGHDT and CDR2 YNNKEL (reference sequence). After removal of 8 bases from V and 4 bases from J, the junction contained 16 bases not matched to a gene. The CDR3 is 17 amino acids.

This clonotype was seen repeatedly, ten times or more. The chain couples TRBV10-2 to TRBJ1-3; D remains ambiguous. CDR1 and CDR2 from the germline V gene are WSHSY and SAAADI. The CDR3 runs 11 residues. The ends were cut back, 5 bases at V and 2 bases at J, with 1 base in the middle. The CDR3 protein is CASSPGNTIYF. CDR3 coding DNA: TGCGCCAGCAGTCCTGGAAACACCATATATTTT.

Notes on this clonotype: A much bigger clone sits one base away, suggesting this may be a read error. The chain is built from TRBV10-2 and TRBJ1-1; tentative D call: TRBD1 (5 bases). This CDR3 has 13 amino acids. CDR1 and CDR2 (germline): WSHSY, SAAADI. The CDR3 nucleotides are TGCGCCAGCGGCCGAGGGGCGCTAACCGAAGCTTCCTTT. Translation: CASGRGALTEASF.

This clonotype was counted at least ten times. This rearrangement joins TRBV20-1 to TRBJ1-1; the D gene is possibly TRBD1 (5 bases). V gave up 6 bases and J gave up 0 bases, with 14 bases separating them. The CDR3 extends over 14 amino acids. Per germline, CDR1 DFQATT and CDR2 SNEGSKA (reference sequence). The CDR3 region is CSAYDGGLNTEAFF. In nucleotides, the CDR3 is TGCAGTGCCTATGACGGGGGATTGAACACTGAAGCTTTCTTT.